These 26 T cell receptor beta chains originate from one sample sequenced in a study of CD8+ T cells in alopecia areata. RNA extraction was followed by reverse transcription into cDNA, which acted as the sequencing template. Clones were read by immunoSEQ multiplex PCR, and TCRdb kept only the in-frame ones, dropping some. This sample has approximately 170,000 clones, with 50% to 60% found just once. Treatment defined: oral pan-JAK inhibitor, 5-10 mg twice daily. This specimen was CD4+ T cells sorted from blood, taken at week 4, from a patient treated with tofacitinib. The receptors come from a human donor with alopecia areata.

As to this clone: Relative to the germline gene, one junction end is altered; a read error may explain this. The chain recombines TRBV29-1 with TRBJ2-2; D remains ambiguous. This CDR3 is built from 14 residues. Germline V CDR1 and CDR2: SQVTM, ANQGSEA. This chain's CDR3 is CSVESGSNTGELFF. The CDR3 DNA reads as TGCAGCGTTGAATCTGGCTCGAATACCGGGGAGCTGTTTTTT.

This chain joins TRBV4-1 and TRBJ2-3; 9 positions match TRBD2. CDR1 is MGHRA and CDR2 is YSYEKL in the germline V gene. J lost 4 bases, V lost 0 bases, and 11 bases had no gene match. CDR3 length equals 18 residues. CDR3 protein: CASSQDGGSGRSSDTQYF. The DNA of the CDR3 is TGCGCCAGCAGCCAAGATGGGGGTAGCGGGAGATCTTCAGATACGCAGTATTTT.

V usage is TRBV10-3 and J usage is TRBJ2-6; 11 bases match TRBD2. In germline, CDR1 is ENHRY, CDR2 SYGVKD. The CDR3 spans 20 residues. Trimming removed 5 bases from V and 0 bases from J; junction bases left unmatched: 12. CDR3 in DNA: TGTGCCATCAGTACCTTCCCTGGACTAGCGGGCCTCTCTGGGGCCAACGTCCTGACTTTC. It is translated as CAISTFPGLAGLSGANVLTF.

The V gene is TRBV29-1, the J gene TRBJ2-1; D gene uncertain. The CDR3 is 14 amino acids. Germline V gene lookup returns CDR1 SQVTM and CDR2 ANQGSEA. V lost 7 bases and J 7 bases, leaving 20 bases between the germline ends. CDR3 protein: CSALSSPKRNEQFF. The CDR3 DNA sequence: TGCAGCGCCCTCTCCTCACCCAAGCGAAATGAGCAGTTCTTC.

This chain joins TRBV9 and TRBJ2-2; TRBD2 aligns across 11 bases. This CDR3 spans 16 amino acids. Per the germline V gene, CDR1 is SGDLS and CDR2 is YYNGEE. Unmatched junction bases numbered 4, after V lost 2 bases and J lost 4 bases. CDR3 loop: CASSVGLAGITGELFF. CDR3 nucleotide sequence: TGTGCCAGCAGCGTCGGACTAGCGGGTATCACCGGGGAGCTGTTTTTT.

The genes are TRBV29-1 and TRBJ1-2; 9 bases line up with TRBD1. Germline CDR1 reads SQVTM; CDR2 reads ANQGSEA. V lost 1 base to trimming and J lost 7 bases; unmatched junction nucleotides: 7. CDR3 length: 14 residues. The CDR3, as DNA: TGCAGCGTTGAAGCCGGGACAGGGAGAACTGGCTACACCTTC. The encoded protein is CSVEAGTGRTGYTF. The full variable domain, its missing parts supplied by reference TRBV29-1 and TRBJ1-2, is SAVISQKPSRDICQRGTSLTIQCQVDSQVTMMFWYRQQPGQSLTLIATANQGSEATYESGFVIDKFPISRPNLTFSTLTVSNMSPEDSSIYLCSVEAGTGRTGYTFGSGTRLTVV.

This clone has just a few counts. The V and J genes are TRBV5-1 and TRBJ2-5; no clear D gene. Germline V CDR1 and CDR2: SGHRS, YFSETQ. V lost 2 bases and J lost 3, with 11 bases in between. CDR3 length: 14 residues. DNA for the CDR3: TGCGCCAGCAGCTTATGGACGGCCGAAGAGACCCAGTACTTC. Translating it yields CASSLWTAEETQYF.

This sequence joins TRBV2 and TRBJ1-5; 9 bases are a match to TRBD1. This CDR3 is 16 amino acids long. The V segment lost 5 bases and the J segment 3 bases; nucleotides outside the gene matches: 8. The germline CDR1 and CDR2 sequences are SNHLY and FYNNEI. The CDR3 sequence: CASSLGTGFYNQPQHF. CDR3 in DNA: TGTGCCAGCAGTTTAGGGACAGGGTTTTACAATCAGCCCCAGCATTTT.

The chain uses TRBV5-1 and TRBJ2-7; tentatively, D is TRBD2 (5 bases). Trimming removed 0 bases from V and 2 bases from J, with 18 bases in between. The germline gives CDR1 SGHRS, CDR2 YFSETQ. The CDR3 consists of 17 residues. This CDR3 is CASSLGGSATVTYEQYF. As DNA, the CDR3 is TGCGCCAGCAGCTTGGGTGGTAGCGCTACCGTAACCTACGAGCAGTACTTC.

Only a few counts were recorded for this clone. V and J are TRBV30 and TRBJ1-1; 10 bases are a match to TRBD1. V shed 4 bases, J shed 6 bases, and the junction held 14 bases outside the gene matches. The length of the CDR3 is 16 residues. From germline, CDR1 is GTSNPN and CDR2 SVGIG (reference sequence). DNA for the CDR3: TGTGCCTGGATCGACAGGGGGCGGGCTGATGCGGCTGAAGCTTTCTTT. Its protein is CAWIDRGRADAAEAFF.

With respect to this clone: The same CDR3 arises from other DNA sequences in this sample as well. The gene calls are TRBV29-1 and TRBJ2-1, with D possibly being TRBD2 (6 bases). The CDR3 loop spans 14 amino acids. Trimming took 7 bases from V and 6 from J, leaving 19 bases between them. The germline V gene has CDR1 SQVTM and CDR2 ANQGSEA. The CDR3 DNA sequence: TGCAGCGCTGACGTAGGAGGAGGGTTCAATGAGCAGTTCTTC. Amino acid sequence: CSADVGGGFNEQFF.

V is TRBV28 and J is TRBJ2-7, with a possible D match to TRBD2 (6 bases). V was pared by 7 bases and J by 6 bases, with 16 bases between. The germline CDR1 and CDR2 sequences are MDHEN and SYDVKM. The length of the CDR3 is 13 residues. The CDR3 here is CASNRAGLGEQYF. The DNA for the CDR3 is TGTGCCAGCAACCGAGCGGGCCTCGGCGAGCAGTACTTC.

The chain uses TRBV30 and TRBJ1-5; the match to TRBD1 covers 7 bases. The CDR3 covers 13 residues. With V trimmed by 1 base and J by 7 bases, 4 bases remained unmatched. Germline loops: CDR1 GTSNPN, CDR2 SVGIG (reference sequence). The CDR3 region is CAWSGQGHQPQHF. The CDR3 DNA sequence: TGTGCCTGGAGTGGACAGGGACACCAGCCCCAGCATTTT.

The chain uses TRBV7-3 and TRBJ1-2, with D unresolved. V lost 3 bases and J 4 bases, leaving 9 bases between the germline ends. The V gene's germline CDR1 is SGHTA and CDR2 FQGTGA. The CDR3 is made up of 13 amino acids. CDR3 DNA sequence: TGTGCCAGCAGCTTCGCGGCGGGCTATGGCTACACCTTC. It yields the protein CASSFAAGYGYTF.

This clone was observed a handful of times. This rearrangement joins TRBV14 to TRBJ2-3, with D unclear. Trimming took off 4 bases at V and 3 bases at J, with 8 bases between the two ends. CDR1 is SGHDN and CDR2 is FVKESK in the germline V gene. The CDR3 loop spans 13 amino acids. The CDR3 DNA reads TGTGCCAGCAGCCGGAGAAGGACAGATACGCAGTATTTT. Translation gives CASSRRRTDTQYF.

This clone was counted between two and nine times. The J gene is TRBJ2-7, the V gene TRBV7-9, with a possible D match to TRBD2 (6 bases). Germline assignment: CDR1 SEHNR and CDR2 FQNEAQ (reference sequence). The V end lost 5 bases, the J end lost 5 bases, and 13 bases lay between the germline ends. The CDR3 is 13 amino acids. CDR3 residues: CASSHDAGNEQYF. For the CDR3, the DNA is TGTGCCAGCAGCCACGATGCGGGGAACGAGCAGTACTTC.

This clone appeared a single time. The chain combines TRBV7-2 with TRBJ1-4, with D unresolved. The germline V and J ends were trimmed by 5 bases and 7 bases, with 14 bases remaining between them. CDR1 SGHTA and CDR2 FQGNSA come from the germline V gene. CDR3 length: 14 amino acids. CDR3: CASSRVGLGEKLFF. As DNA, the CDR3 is TGTGCCAGCAGCCGCGTAGGACTGGGTGAAAAACTGTTTTTT.

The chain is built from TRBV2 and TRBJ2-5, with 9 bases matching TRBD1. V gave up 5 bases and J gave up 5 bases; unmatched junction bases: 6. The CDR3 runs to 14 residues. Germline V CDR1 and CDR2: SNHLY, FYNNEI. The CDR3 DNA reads TGTGCCAGCAGTTCGGGACAGGGCGGGGAGACCCAGTACTTC. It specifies CASSSGQGGETQYF.

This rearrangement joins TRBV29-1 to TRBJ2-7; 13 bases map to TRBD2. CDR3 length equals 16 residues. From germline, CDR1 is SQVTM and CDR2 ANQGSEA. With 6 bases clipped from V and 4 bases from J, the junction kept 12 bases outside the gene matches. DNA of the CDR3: TGCAGCGTGGGACTAGCGGGACCAGGCCGCCCTTACGAGCAGTACTTC. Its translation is CSVGLAGPGRPYEQYF.

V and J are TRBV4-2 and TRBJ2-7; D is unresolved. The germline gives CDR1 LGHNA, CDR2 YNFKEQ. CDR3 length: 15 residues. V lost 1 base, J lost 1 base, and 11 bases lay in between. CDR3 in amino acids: CASSQGISWSYEQYF. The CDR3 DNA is TGTGCCAGCAGCCAAGGCATATCCTGGTCCTACGAGCAGTACTTC.

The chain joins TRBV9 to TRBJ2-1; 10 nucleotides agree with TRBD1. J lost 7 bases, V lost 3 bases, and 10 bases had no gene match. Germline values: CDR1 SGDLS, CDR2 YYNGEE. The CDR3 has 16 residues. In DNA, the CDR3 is TGTGCCAGCAGCGGACAGGGGGCTCCTTTGGGTAATGAGCAGTTCTTC. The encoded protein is CASSGQGAPLGNEQFF.

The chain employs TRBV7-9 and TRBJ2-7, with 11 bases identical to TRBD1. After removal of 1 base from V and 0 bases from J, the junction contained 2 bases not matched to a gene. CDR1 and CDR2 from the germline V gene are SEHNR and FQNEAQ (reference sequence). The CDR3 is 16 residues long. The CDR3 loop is CASSLGTGGGSYEQYF. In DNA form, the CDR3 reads TGTGCCAGCAGCTTAGGGACAGGGGGCGGCTCCTACGAGCAGTACTTC.

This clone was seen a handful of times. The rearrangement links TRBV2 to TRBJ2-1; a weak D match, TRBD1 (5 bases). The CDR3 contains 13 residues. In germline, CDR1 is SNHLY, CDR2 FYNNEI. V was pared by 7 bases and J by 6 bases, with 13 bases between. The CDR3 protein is CASNTIGANEQFF. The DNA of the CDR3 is TGTGCCAGCAACACTATAGGGGCCAATGAGCAGTTCTTC. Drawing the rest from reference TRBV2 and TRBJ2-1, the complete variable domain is EPEVTQTPSHQVTQMGQEVILRCVPISNHLYFYWYRQILGQKVEFLVSFYNNEISEKSEIFDDQFSVERPDGSNFTLKIRSTKLEDSAMYFCASNTIGANEQFFGPGTRLTVL.

The CDR3 here is CAWSSSKREQYF. Here the CDR3 DNA reads TGTGCCTGGAGTTCAAGCAAAAGGGAGCAGTACTTC. V and J are TRBV30 and TRBJ2-7, with D unclear. Trimming removed 2 bases from V and 7 bases from J, with 12 bases in between. This CDR3 has 12 amino acids. Germline loops: CDR1 GTSNPN, CDR2 SVGIG (reference sequence).

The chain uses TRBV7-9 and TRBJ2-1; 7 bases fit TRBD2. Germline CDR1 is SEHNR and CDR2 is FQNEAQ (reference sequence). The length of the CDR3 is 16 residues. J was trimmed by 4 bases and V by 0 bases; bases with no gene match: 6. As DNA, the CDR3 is TGTGCCAGCAGCTTAGCATCGGGAGGAGGGTACAATGAGCAGTTCTTC. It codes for CASSLASGGGYNEQFF. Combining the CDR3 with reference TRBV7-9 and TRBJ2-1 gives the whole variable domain DTGVSQNPRHKITKRGQNVTFRCDPISEHNRLYWYRQTLGQGPEFLTYFQNEAQLEKSRLLSDRFSAERPKGSFSTLEIQRTEQGDSAMYLCASSLASGGGYNEQFFGPGTRLTVL.

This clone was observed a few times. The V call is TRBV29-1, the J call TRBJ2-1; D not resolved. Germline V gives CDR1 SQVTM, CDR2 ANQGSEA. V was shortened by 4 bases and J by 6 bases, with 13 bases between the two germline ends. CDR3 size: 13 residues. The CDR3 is CSVGLAVGNEQFF. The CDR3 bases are TGCAGCGTTGGGTTGGCAGTGGGCAATGAGCAGTTCTTC.